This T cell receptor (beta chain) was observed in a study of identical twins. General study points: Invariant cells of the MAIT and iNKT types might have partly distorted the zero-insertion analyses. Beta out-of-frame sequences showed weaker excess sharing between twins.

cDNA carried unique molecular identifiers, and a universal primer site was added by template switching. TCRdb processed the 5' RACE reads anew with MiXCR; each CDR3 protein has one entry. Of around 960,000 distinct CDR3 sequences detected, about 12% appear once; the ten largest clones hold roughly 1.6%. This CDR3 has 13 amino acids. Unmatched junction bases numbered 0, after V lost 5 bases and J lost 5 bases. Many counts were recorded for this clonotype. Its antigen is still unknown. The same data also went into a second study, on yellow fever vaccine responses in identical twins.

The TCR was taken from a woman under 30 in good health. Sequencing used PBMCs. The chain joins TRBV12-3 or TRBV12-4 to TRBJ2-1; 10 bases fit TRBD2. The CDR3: CASSTSGNNEQFF. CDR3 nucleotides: TGTGCCAGCAGTACTAGCGGGAACAATGAGCAGTTCTTC.